This T cell receptor (beta chain) is drawn from a study of T cell changes during pregnancy in multiple sclerosis. The germline V gene encodes CDR1 SGDLS and CDR2 YYNGEE. The CDR3 length is 17 residues. V lost 3 bases to trimming and J lost 4 bases, with 20 bases between them. Produced via immunoSEQ multiplex PCR; TCRdb's table is partial and in-frame only. The sample lists some 89,000 clones, 94% occurring once. The source was peripheral blood, collected in the third trimester of pregnancy. This receptor was obtained from a female donor with multiple sclerosis, enrolled in a pregnancy study. The V call is TRBV9, the J call TRBJ1-3; D is possibly TRBD1 (5 bases). The chain's CDR3 is CASSAPGGGLGGNTIYF. CDR3 nucleotides: TGTGCCAGCAGCGCCCCCGGGGGGGGACTAGGGGGAAACACCATATATTTT.